These 19 T cell receptor beta chains share one sample of origin, sequenced in a study of blood T cell repertoires in COVID-19. Measured with immunoSEQ multiplex PCR; TCRdb has only the in-frame clones, and not every one. This table has 150,000 to 200,000 clones, just under 90% appearing once. The sequencing input was peripheral blood. All receptors derive from a woman in her 70s with COVID-19, enrolled during active disease.

The chain has TRBV5-1 and TRBJ1-1; D not resolved. The CDR3 length is 14 residues. V lost 3 bases and J lost 2, with 11 bases in between. Germline CDR1 is SGHRS and CDR2 is YFSETQ. The chain's CDR3 is CASSSDKLNTEAFF. DNA for the CDR3: TGCGCCAGCAGCTCTGACAAGTTAAACACTGAAGCTTTCTTT.

This chain connects TRBV29-1 to TRBJ2-1, with TRBD2 as a possible D gene (6 bases). Trimming shortened V by 7 bases and J by 5 bases, and 15 bases separated the two germline ends. The CDR3 sequence is 13 residues long. Germline values: CDR1 SQVTM, CDR2 ANQGSEA. CDR3 residues: CSAALAVDNEQFF. The CDR3 DNA reads TGCAGCGCGGCACTAGCAGTCGACAATGAGCAGTTCTTC.

This clone was seen a handful of times. The rearrangement joins TRBV30 to TRBJ1-5; 9 bases map to TRBD1. V lost 0 bases to trimming and J lost 11 bases; unmatched junction nucleotides: 11. The CDR3 is 15 residues long. The germline CDR1 and CDR2 sequences are GTSNPN and SVGIG (reference sequence). This chain's CDR3 is CAWSVRGTGFSAQHF. The CDR3 nucleotides read TGTGCCTGGAGTGTACGTGGGACAGGGTTTTCGGCCCAGCATTTT.

CDR3 sequence (DNA): TGTGCCAGCAGCAGACAGGGAGGCACTGAAGCTTTCTTT. Encoded protein: CASSRQGGTEAFF. The chain joins TRBV7-3 to TRBJ1-1, with TRBD1 identical over 7 bases. J gave up 4 bases and V 5 bases, and 4 bases lay outside the gene matches. This CDR3 contains 13 residues. Germline lookup yields CDR1 SGHTA and CDR2 FQGTGA.

The chain carries TRBV10-1 and TRBJ2-2, with 7 bases lining up with TRBD1. The germline CDR1 and CDR2 sequences are WNHNN and SYGVQD (reference sequence). V dropped 4 bases and J dropped 7; count of bases not matched to a gene: 12. The CDR3 extends over 16 amino acids. CDR3 nucleotides: TGCGCCAGCAGTGGTGGGACAGTCCGAGGCGGCGGGGAGCTGTTTTTT. The encoded protein is CASSGGTVRGGGELFF.

The J gene is TRBJ1-5, the V gene TRBV19; no firm D call. Trimming pared 5 bases from V and 6 bases from J, leaving 11 bases between. The length of the CDR3 is 13 residues. Germline V gene data show CDR1 as LNHDA and CDR2 as SQIVND (reference sequence). The CDR3 nucleotides are TGTGCCAGTAGTCTCGCCTGGAGTCAGCCCCAGCATTTT. Translation gives CASSLAWSQPQHF.

The chain recombines TRBV19 with TRBJ1-4; 7 positions match TRBD1. The V segment lost 9 bases and the J segment 8 bases; nucleotides outside the gene matches: 12. The CDR3 has 14 amino acids. CDR1 is LNHDA and CDR2 is SQIVND in the germline V gene (reference sequence). The CDR3 sequence: CASHPQGGNEKLFF. In DNA, the CDR3 is TGTGCCAGCCACCCCCAGGGGGGAAACGAAAAACTGTTTTTT.

About this clone: Relative to the germline gene, one junction end is altered; a read error may explain this. This chain joins TRBV28 and TRBJ1-5, with 7 bases aligning to TRBD1. The CDR3 spans 14 residues. Germline V gene sequence: CDR1 MDHEN, CDR2 SYDVKM. The CDR3: CASRLWGDSQPQHF. CDR3 bases: TGTGCCAGCAGATTATGGGGGGACAGTCAGCCCCAGCATTTT.

CDR3 amino acids: CASSLGATRGNEQFF. In DNA, the CDR3 is TGTGCCAGCAGCTTAGGTGCGACTAGGGGCAATGAGCAGTTCTTC. This chain links TRBV7-2 with TRBJ2-1; D may be TRBD2 (6 bases). Trimming pared 1 base from V and 6 bases from J, leaving 13 bases between. Germline V CDR1 and CDR2: SGHTA, FQGNSA. The CDR3 spans 15 residues. Complete variable domain (other parts from reference TRBV7-2 and TRBJ2-1): GAGVSQSPSNKVTEKGKDVELRCDPISGHTALYWYRQSLGQGLEFLIYFQGNSAPDKSGLPSDRFSAERTGGSVSTLTIQRTQQEDSAVYLCASSLGATRGNEQFFGPGTRLTVL.

This clone has more than one count but fewer than ten. The V and J genes are TRBV5-1 and TRBJ2-7; 12 nucleotides align to TRBD1. The CDR3 spans 15 residues. V lost 4 bases to trimming and J lost 5 bases; unmatched junction nucleotides: 7. CDR1 and CDR2 from the germline V gene are SGHRS and YFSETQ. The CDR3 spells CASSPGQGAINEQYF. Written as DNA, the CDR3 is TGCGCCAGCAGCCCGGGACAGGGGGCAATTAACGAGCAGTACTTC.

The chain combines TRBV29-1 with TRBJ1-2; TRBD1 matches at 9 bases. Germline CDR1 and CDR2: SQVTM and ANQGSEA. The V and J ends lost 6 bases and 2 bases, in that order; junction bases with no gene match: 13. CDR3 length equals 16 residues. The CDR3 here is CSVKGDREMGNYGYTF. CDR3 nucleotide sequence: TGCAGCGTCAAGGGGGACAGGGAAATGGGGAACTATGGCTACACCTTC.

J is TRBJ2-1 and V is TRBV27; TRBD2 might be the D (5 bases). In germline, CDR1 is MNHEY, CDR2 SMNVEV (reference sequence). This CDR3 has 15 amino acids. The V end lost 1 base, the J end lost 5 bases, and 12 bases lay between the germline ends. The CDR3 is CASSLFPGKNNEQFF. In DNA form, the CDR3 reads TGTGCCAGCAGTTTATTCCCCGGGAAAAACAATGAGCAGTTCTTC.

The chain joins TRBV6-2 or TRBV6-3 to TRBJ1-5, with no clear D. Germline V lookup: CDR1 MNHEY, CDR2 SVGEGT. V shed 2 bases and J shed 7 bases, with 6 bases lying between them. This CDR3 has 12 residues. The CDR3, as DNA: TGTGCCAGCAGTTACCCGTCCCAGCCCCAGCATTTT. This codes for CASSYPSQPQHF.

The chain couples TRBV5-6 to TRBJ1-3; D perhaps matches TRBD1 (6 bases). The V and J ends lost 5 bases and 9 bases respectively, with 18 bases between them. Germline loops: CDR1 SGHDT, CDR2 YYEEEE. This CDR3 is 14 amino acids long. The CDR3 here is CASSTGGPRGTIYF. DNA of the CDR3: TGTGCCAGCAGTACCGGGGGGCCTCGCGGCACCATATATTTT.

The CDR3: CASSHRYTSGSNEQFF. CDR3 nucleotides: TGCGCCAGCAGCCACCGGTATACTAGCGGGTCGAATGAGCAGTTCTTC. V is TRBV4-3 and J is TRBJ2-1; 9 bases line up with TRBD2. The CDR3 is made up of 16 amino acids. From germline, CDR1 is LGHNA and CDR2 YSLEER. The J segment lost 7 bases and the V segment lost 3 bases, leaving 10 bases of the junction unmatched.

The chain links TRBV6-5 to TRBJ2-5, with 7 bases fitting TRBD2. Per germline, CDR1 MNHEY and CDR2 SVGAGI. This CDR3 contains 12 residues. The V gene end was trimmed by 8 bases and the J gene end by 4 bases; junction bases not matched to a gene: 4. The CDR3, as DNA: TGTGCCAGCGGAAGCGGGACAGAGACCCAGTACTTC. Residues: CASGSGTETQYF.

This clone was recorded a few times. The rearrangement uses TRBV4-1 and TRBJ1-4; TRBD1 agrees at 8 bases. V dropped 0 bases and J dropped 9; count of bases not matched to a gene: 12. Germline V CDR1 and CDR2: MGHRA, YSYEKL. CDR3 length: 17 residues. The CDR3 loop is CASSQELAGGAGQKLFF. The CDR3, as DNA: TGCGCCAGCAGCCAAGAACTCGCAGGGGGCGCTGGACAAAAACTGTTTTTT.

CDR3 DNA sequence: TGTGCCAGCAGTGTTGGCGGGACCTACGAGCAGTACTTC. This gives the protein CASSVGGTYEQYF. This chain uses TRBV25-1 with TRBJ2-7; D may be TRBD2 (6 bases). CDR1 and CDR2 (germline): MGHDK, SYGVNS. Trimming stripped 4 bases from V and 2 bases from J, with 9 bases between. The CDR3 covers 13 residues.

This clone has only a few counts. The chain links TRBV4-3 to TRBJ1-5; 7 bases line up with TRBD1. Germline V gene lookup returns CDR1 LGHNA and CDR2 YSLEER. The CDR3 totals 17 residues. J was trimmed by 5 bases and V by 1 base; bases with no gene match: 11. CDR3: CASSQAGDSPVHQPQHF. The CDR3 bases are TGCGCCAGCAGCCAAGCGGGGGACAGCCCTGTACATCAGCCCCAGCATTTT.